Below are 31 T cell receptor beta chains sequenced from a single sample in a study of blood T cell repertoires in COVID-19. Repertoires were generated with immunoSEQ multiplex PCR, while TCRdb's copy carries only in-frame clones and drops some. Of 200,000 to 250,000 clones in the sample, around 81% were seen once. The sample was peripheral blood. These TCRs come from a human donor in a cohort sampled during active COVID-19.

The chain carries TRBV5-1 and TRBJ2-1; perhaps TRBD2 as D (6 bases). V lost 0 bases and J lost 10, with 17 bases in between. The CDR3 sequence is 15 residues long. In germline, CDR1 is SGHRS, CDR2 YFSETQ. The DNA for the CDR3 is TGCGCCAGCAGCTTGGGACTAGGGCTCATGAACGAGCAGTTCTTC. Translated: CASSLGLGLMNEQFF.

This chain uses TRBV28 with TRBJ1-2, with 7 bases fitting TRBD1. CDR3 size: 12 residues. The V segment lost 3 bases and the J segment 6 bases; nucleotides outside the gene matches: 1. Germline CDR1 and CDR2: MDHEN and SYDVKM. CDR3 DNA sequence: TGTGCCAGCAGTTTGACAGGGCATGGCTACACCTTC. Residues: CASSLTGHGYTF.

This sequence joins TRBV19 and TRBJ1-2; D is possibly TRBD1 (5 bases). From germline, CDR1 is LNHDA and CDR2 SQIVND (reference sequence). This CDR3 spans 14 amino acids. With 4 bases removed from V and 1 base from J, the gap between germline ends came to 10 bases. The CDR3, as DNA: TGTGCCAGTAGTAGGGGCGGAATTAACTATGGCTACACCTTC. This encodes CASSRGGINYGYTF.

The rearrangement links TRBV19 to TRBJ1-2, with D uncertain. This CDR3 spans 16 amino acids. V dropped 6 bases and J dropped 1 base, with 18 bases sitting between them. CDR1 and CDR2 (germline): LNHDA, SQIVND (reference sequence). CDR3 sequence: CASSHYGRRFNYGYTF. The CDR3 DNA reads TGTGCCAGTAGCCACTACGGCCGGAGATTTAACTATGGCTACACCTTC.

In its sample, this clone was seen once. The chain couples TRBV14 to TRBJ1-6, with D maybe TRBD1 (5 bases). Germline loops: CDR1 SGHDN, CDR2 FVKESK. With 4 bases removed from V and 9 bases from J, the gap between germline ends came to 13 bases. The CDR3 is 14 residues long. The DNA of the CDR3 is TGTGCCAGCAGCCCCTCCAGGGTTTCTTCACCCCTCCACTTT. Protein product: CASSPSRVSSPLHF.

The V and J genes are TRBV7-3 and TRBJ1-1, with 8 bases aligning to TRBD1. The CDR3 has 14 amino acids. Germline V CDR1 and CDR2: SGHTA, FQGTGA. After removal of 8 bases from V and 3 bases from J, the junction contained 8 bases not matched to a gene. CDR3 in DNA: TGTGCCAGCGCCCCAGGGGGCGCGGACACTGAAGCTTTCTTT. It specifies CASAPGGADTEAFF.

The chain carries TRBV18 and TRBJ2-5, with TRBD1 identical over 8 bases. CDR3 size: 14 residues. Trimming took 3 bases from V and 4 from J; bases not matched to a gene: 4. Germline assignment: CDR1 KGHSH and CDR2 LQKENI. In DNA, the CDR3 is TGTGCCAGCTCACCCGGACAGGGAAGAGAGACCCAGTACTTC. Protein product: CASSPGQGRETQYF.

The chain couples TRBV5-1 to TRBJ2-5; TRBD2 agrees at 9 bases. Trimming at V came to 4 bases and at J to 1 base, leaving 17 bases not matched to a gene. Germline V lookup: CDR1 SGHRS, CDR2 YFSETQ. CDR3 size: 19 residues. The CDR3 nucleotides are TGCGCCAGCAGCCCCCAGACCCTAGCGGGATGGTCCCCCCAAGAGACCCAGTACTTC. Amino acid sequence: CASSPQTLAGWSPQETQYF.

The chain carries TRBV5-8 and TRBJ1-1, with a weak D call TRBD1 (6 bases). The germline V gene encodes CDR1 SGHTS and CDR2 YDEGEE. Trimming removed 4 bases at V and 5 bases at J, with 21 bases between. The CDR3 is made up of 16 amino acids. The CDR3 reads CASSPYQGWGRTEAFF. Here the CDR3 DNA reads TGTGCCAGCAGCCCATATCAGGGGTGGGGCAGGACTGAAGCTTTCTTT.

V is TRBV27 and J is TRBJ2-6; D not certain. The CDR3 spans 13 residues. Deletions cut 6 bases from V and 1 base from J, with 4 bases between. Per the germline V gene, CDR1 is MNHEY and CDR2 is SMNVEV (reference sequence). As DNA, the CDR3 is TGTGCCAGCAGGGCATCTGGGGCCAACGTCCTGACTTTC. Translation: CASRASGANVLTF.

The chain recombines TRBV7-3 with TRBJ2-1; weak D call: TRBD1 (5 bases). CDR3 length equals 20 residues. Deletions cut 1 base from V and 0 bases from J, with 22 bases between. Germline V gene sequence: CDR1 SGHTA, CDR2 FQGTGA. For the CDR3, the DNA is TGTGCCAGCAGCTTAAAGGGGTTGGTTAGGACAAGTAGCTCCTACAATGAGCAGTTCTTC. Its translation: CASSLKGLVRTSSSYNEQFF.

The chain combines TRBV2 with TRBJ2-1; 7 bases agree with TRBD2. Germline V gives CDR1 SNHLY, CDR2 FYNNEI. The CDR3 contains 16 residues. With V trimmed by 7 bases and J by 4 bases, 13 bases remained unmatched. CDR3 in amino acids: CASTTDGGSGYNEQFF. The CDR3 DNA sequence: TGTGCCAGCACCACAGATGGCGGGAGTGGGTACAATGAGCAGTTCTTC.

This chain links TRBV27 with TRBJ1-5; TRBD1 is a possible D gene (6 bases). In germline, CDR1 is MNHEY, CDR2 SMNVEV (reference sequence). V lost 3 bases and J 4 bases, leaving 13 bases between the germline ends. This CDR3 is built from 15 residues. CDR3 nucleotides: TGTGCCAGCAGTTTGAGCAGGGGACTAAATCAGCCCCAGCATTTT. Its protein is CASSLSRGLNQPQHF.

The CDR3 is CAISDQVGQSSYEQYF. CDR3 nucleotides: TGTGCCATCAGTGACCAAGTGGGCCAGAGCTCCTACGAGCAGTACTTC. V usage is TRBV10-3 and J usage is TRBJ2-7; D unresolved. This CDR3 contains 16 residues. Trimming removed 3 bases at V and 0 bases at J, with 15 bases between. The germline V gene has CDR1 ENHRY and CDR2 SYGVKD.

The gene calls are TRBV2 and TRBJ2-1; the match to TRBD2 covers 9 bases. The CDR3 loop spans 15 amino acids. J was trimmed by 3 bases and V by 7 bases; bases with no gene match: 7. Per germline, CDR1 SNHLY and CDR2 FYNNEI. Here the CDR3 reads CASKDERGDYNEQFF. As DNA, the CDR3 is TGTGCCAGCAAGGATGAGCGGGGGGACTACAATGAGCAGTTCTTC.

The chain has TRBV2 and TRBJ2-2, with a possible D match to TRBD1 (5 bases). Trimming pared 2 bases from V and 6 bases from J, leaving 10 bases between. CDR1 SNHLY and CDR2 FYNNEI come from the germline V gene. The CDR3 covers 14 residues. The CDR3 loop reads CASSEPGNAGELFF. The DNA of the CDR3 is TGTGCCAGCAGTGAACCAGGGAATGCCGGGGAGCTGTTTTTT.

The chain couples TRBV5-6 to TRBJ1-3; D is unresolved. V dropped 5 bases and J dropped 2 bases, with 8 bases sitting between them. Germline V lookup: CDR1 SGHDT, CDR2 YYEEEE. The CDR3 spans 13 residues. The CDR3, as DNA: TGTGCCAGCAGGCCCGGTCCTGGAAACACCATATATTTT. Amino acid sequence: CASRPGPGNTIYF.

The chain combines TRBV9 with TRBJ1-2; D uncertain. The ends were cut back, 1 base at V and 3 bases at J, with 10 bases in the middle. CDR1 is SGDLS and CDR2 is YYNGEE in the germline V gene. The CDR3 consists of 14 residues. The CDR3 region is CASSVSGNDYGYTF. The CDR3 DNA reads TGTGCCAGCAGCGTAAGCGGGAACGACTATGGCTACACCTTC.

V gene TRBV7-2 combines with J gene TRBJ2-1; 9 positions agree with TRBD2. The CDR3 is made up of 18 amino acids. Looked up from germline, CDR1 is SGHTA and CDR2 is FQGNSA. Trimming took 1 base from V and 1 from J; bases not matched to a gene: 8. The CDR3 DNA reads TGTGCCAGCAGCTTAGAAGCGGGGGGTCTGCCTTCCTACAATGAGCAGTTCTTC. The encoded protein is CASSLEAGGLPSYNEQFF. Drawing the rest from reference TRBV7-2 and TRBJ2-1, the complete variable domain is GAGVSQSPSNKVTEKGKDVELRCDPISGHTALYWYRQSLGQGLEFLIYFQGNSAPDKSGLPSDRFSAERTGGSVSTLTIQRTQQEDSAVYLCASSLEAGGLPSYNEQFFGPGTRLTVL.

This rearrangement joins TRBV7-2 to TRBJ2-3, with D possibly TRBD2 on 5 matching bases. The CDR3 has 16 residues. V was shortened by 5 bases and J by 4 bases, with 19 bases between the two germline ends. Germline V CDR1 and CDR2: SGHTA, FQGNSA. The CDR3 DNA is TGTGCCAGCAGCCTCCGGCCGGGGTCTCCGTCAGATACGCAGTATTTT. Translating it yields CASSLRPGSPSDTQYF.

This clone appeared once. This chain uses TRBV10-2 with TRBJ2-7; 8 positions agree with TRBD1. The CDR3 loop spans 17 amino acids. Germline loops: CDR1 WSHSY, CDR2 SAAADI. J gave up 3 bases and V 0 bases, and 10 bases lay outside the gene matches. In DNA, the CDR3 is TGCGCCAGCAGTGAGTCGACTCTGGCCGACAGGGGCTACGAGCAGTACTTC. Translated: CASSESTLADRGYEQYF.

V gene TRBV19 combines with J gene TRBJ1-1; a possible D gene is TRBD1 (5 bases). This CDR3 spans 15 amino acids. Germline CDR1 reads LNHDA; CDR2 reads SQIVND (reference sequence). V gave up 7 bases and J gave up 1 base, with 16 bases separating them. The CDR3 DNA reads as TGTGCCAGTATGGGTTGGGGCATAAGGAACACTGAAGCTTTCTTT. This codes for CASMGWGIRNTEAFF.

J is TRBJ2-1 and V is TRBV7-9; D might be TRBD2 (5 bases). Germline lookup yields CDR1 SEHNR and CDR2 FQNEAQ (reference sequence). Trimming took 5 bases from V and 0 from J, leaving 17 bases between them. This CDR3 comprises 17 residues. CDR3 DNA: TGTGCCAGCAGCCGTCCCGGACGGGGTCCCTCCTACAATGAGCAGTTCTTC. Protein sequence: CASSRPGRGPSYNEQFF.

V and J are TRBV9 and TRBJ1-2; the D is unclear. Germline values: CDR1 SGDLS, CDR2 YYNGEE. The CDR3 is 15 amino acids. Trimming took 6 bases from V and 1 from J, leaving 16 bases between them. The CDR3 loop reads CASNPGRTLNYGYTF. CDR3 DNA sequence: TGTGCCAGCAACCCGGGGAGGACTCTTAACTATGGCTACACCTTC.

V gene TRBV28 combines with J gene TRBJ1-4, with TRBD1 as a possible D gene (6 bases). The CDR3 is 15 residues long. CDR1 and CDR2 (germline): MDHEN, SYDVKM. V lost 4 bases and J 7 bases, leaving 16 bases between the germline ends. The CDR3 loop is CASSSLGGGSEKLFF. In DNA form, the CDR3 reads TGTGCCAGCAGTTCCTTGGGAGGGGGTAGTGAAAAACTGTTTTTT.

The chain uses TRBV7-9 and TRBJ1-6; 7 bases map to TRBD1. Germline-derived CDR1 and CDR2 are SEHNR and FQNEAQ (reference sequence). The CDR3 is 14 amino acids. The J segment lost 9 bases and the V segment lost 7 bases, leaving 9 bases of the junction unmatched. Written as DNA, the CDR3 is TGTGCCAGCAACCGGGACAGTGGTCGTTCACCCCTCCACTTT. Protein: CASNRDSGRSPLHF.

The V gene is TRBV7-8, the J gene TRBJ1-2; tentatively, D is TRBD1 (6 bases). With 4 bases removed from V and 6 bases from J, the gap between germline ends came to 18 bases. The CDR3 is 15 amino acids. Looked up from germline, CDR1 is SGHVS and CDR2 is FQNEAQ. The CDR3 sequence: CASSSNGGAGDGYTF. The CDR3 region has the DNA TGTGCCAGCAGCTCCAACGGGGGGGCAGGCGATGGCTACACCTTC.

The V call is TRBV15, the J call TRBJ2-1; 13 bases match TRBD2. J gave up 4 bases and V 3 bases, and 12 bases lay outside the gene matches. The germline CDR1 and CDR2 sequences are LNHNV and YYDKDF (reference sequence). The CDR3 runs to 19 residues. The CDR3 spells CATSRGGTSGKKGYNEQFF. CDR3 in DNA: TGTGCCACCAGCAGGGGGGGGACTAGCGGGAAGAAGGGGTACAATGAGCAGTTCTTC.

V is TRBV30 and J is TRBJ2-1; 9 bases match TRBD1. Trimming took 1 base from V and 12 from J; bases not matched to a gene: 4. The CDR3 covers 12 residues. CDR1 is GTSNPN, CDR2 SVGIG, per germline (reference sequence). The CDR3 nucleotides read TGTGCCTGGAGTGCCCTGGACAGGGGGCAGTTCTTC. This sequence encodes CAWSALDRGQFF.

V and J are TRBV28 and TRBJ1-1; D not resolved. The CDR3 loop spans 14 amino acids. CDR1 is MDHEN, CDR2 SYDVKM, per germline. Trimming removed 4 bases from V and 0 bases from J, with 9 bases in between. CDR3 coding DNA: TGTGCCAGCAGTTCCGGGTTATTGAACACTGAAGCTTTCTTT. Translating gives CASSSGLLNTEAFF.

The chain combines TRBV19 with TRBJ1-2; D possibly corresponds to TRBD1 (5 bases). The germline CDR1 and CDR2 sequences are LNHDA and SQIVND (reference sequence). The V end was cut by 1 base, the J end by 8 bases, with 11 bases between. This CDR3 has 13 amino acids. CDR3 in DNA: TGTGCCAGTAGTATAGGGCAGGGCTACGGCTACACCTTC. Translated, it gives CASSIGQGYGYTF.